The following is a T cell receptor beta chain sequence with its context. This sample is drawn from a study of blood T cell repertoires in COVID-19. Original data processing: Estimates of nucleated cell counts were drawn from the amplification of reference gene primers. Clones were read by immunoSEQ multiplex PCR, and TCRdb kept only the in-frame ones, dropping some. The V and J calls and the clone size are those of that table, but D and trimming were determined from the DNA. The table lists about 180,000 clones, approximately 88% of them singletons. The trim removed 0 bases at V and 7 bases at J, leaving 9 bases unmatched. This CDR3 region has 17 residues. Germline V gene data show CDR1 as LGHNA and CDR2 as YNFKEQ.

The genes are TRBV4-2 and TRBJ1-4; 9 positions match TRBD1. The source material was peripheral blood. The clonotype originates from a man in his late teens or twenties with active or convalescent COVID-19. Here the CDR3 reads CASSQERTGEGSEKLFF. The CDR3 bases are TGTGCCAGCAGCCAAGAAAGGACAGGGGAAGGTAGTGAAAAACTGTTTTTT.